This T cell receptor beta chain was identified in a study of OX40 agonist ivuxolimab in advanced cancers. Study background: The patients received agonistic anti-OX40 (CD134) antibody ivuxolimab.

The CDR3 is made up of 14 amino acids. Trimming stripped 2 bases from V and 0 bases from J, with 5 bases between. Germline lookup yields CDR1 MNHNY and CDR2 SVGAGI (reference sequence). Assay: immunoSEQ multiplex PCR; the TCRdb copy retains only in-frame clones and omits some. The table records about 90,000 clones, approximately 85% of them present only once. Findings and limits, study-wide: No determination was made of the antigen specificity of the expanded peripheral T cells.

Blood got drawn at baseline, again on cycle 4 day 1, and then on cycle 7 day 1. Note on this clone: What it binds is unknown.

This receptor was obtained from an adult with an advanced solid tumor such as melanoma, head and neck, liver or kidney cancer. Source: CD4+ or CD8+ T cells sorted from blood, taken in a trial of the OX40 agonist ivuxolimab. V usage is TRBV6-6 and J usage is TRBJ1-3; D not resolved. The CDR3 here is CASSYGGSGNTIYF. The CDR3 coding sequence is TGTGCCAGCAGTTACGGAGGCTCTGGAAACACCATATATTTT.